Listed here are 25 T cell receptor beta chains from one sample, sequenced in a study of beta chain features in type 1 diabetes. No antigen has been identified for these receptors. All of the isolated RNA was reverse transcribed, so expressed TCRB transcripts were sequenced. Measured with immunoSEQ multiplex PCR; TCRdb has only the in-frame clones, and not every one. Here the sample spans 100,000 to 150,000 clones, about 18% being singletons. Findings and caveats of the study: Moderate yet significant TCRB CDR3 shortening was seen in Type 1 diabetes patients in all four CD4+ subsets.

Sample: central memory CD4+ T cells from blood. Every receptor here comes from a man aged 18 to 29 with type 1 diabetes.

The chain employs TRBV5-1 and TRBJ2-5; 7 bases align to TRBD1. With V trimmed by 4 bases and J by 3 bases, 6 bases remained unmatched. CDR1 and CDR2 from the germline V gene are SGHRS and YFSETQ. The CDR3 runs to 14 residues. The CDR3 loop is CASSRNDREETQYF. The CDR3 bases are TGCGCCAGCAGCCGCAATGACAGGGAAGAGACCCAGTACTTC.

This clone was detected ten times or more. The same CDR3 can be traced to other DNA sequences in this sample. The CDR3 DNA reads as TGTGCCTGGAAGGGGAGCTCCTACGAGCAGTACTTC. It encodes CAWKGSSYEQYF. The chain has TRBV30 and TRBJ2-7; D is tentatively TRBD1 or TRBD2 (5 bases each). The V end lost 4 bases, the J end lost 0 bases, and 7 bases lay between the germline ends. The CDR3 is made up of 12 amino acids. Germline assignment: CDR1 GTSNPN and CDR2 SVGIG (reference sequence).

This clone occurred a few times. The V gene is TRBV18, the J gene TRBJ1-6; 7 nucleotides line up with TRBD1. With 6 bases clipped from V and 9 bases from J, the junction kept 11 bases outside the gene matches. The CDR3 loop spans 15 amino acids. Germline CDR1 and CDR2: KGHSH and LQKENI. The CDR3 nucleotides read TGTGCCAGCTCGATCTCCGGGACAGTCATTTCACCCCTCCACTTT. Encoded protein: CASSISGTVISPLHF.

The chain has TRBV5-1 and TRBJ1-2; D gene unclear. CDR1 is SGHRS and CDR2 is YFSETQ in the germline V gene. The CDR3 is 15 amino acids. Trimming took 0 bases from V and 3 from J, leaving 12 bases between them. This chain's CDR3 is CASSLGQSIDYGYTF. As DNA, the CDR3 is TGCGCCAGCAGCTTGGGCCAGAGTATCGACTATGGCTACACCTTC.

The chain joins TRBV28 to TRBJ1-5, with D uncertain. Germline CDR1 is MDHEN and CDR2 is SYDVKM. This CDR3 is 14 amino acids long. V shed 7 bases and J shed 4 bases, with 14 bases lying between them. In DNA form, the CDR3 reads TGTGCCAGCATTCCCGCAGGAGGTAATCAGCCCCAGCATTTT. This sequence encodes CASIPAGGNQPQHF.

About this clone: The junction and the germline gene differ at one end; a read error may be behind it. The V call is TRBV7-7, the J call TRBJ2-5; 7 nucleotides match TRBD1. This CDR3 has 14 amino acids. In germline, CDR1 is SSHAT, CDR2 FNYEAQ (reference sequence). In DNA, the CDR3 is TGTGCTAGCAGCACGCCGGGACAGAAAGAGACCCAGTACTTC. Translation gives CASSTPGQKETQYF.

This clone appeared a few times. This sequence joins TRBV5-1 and TRBJ1-1; D remains unclear. Trimming took 0 bases from V and 6 from J, leaving 9 bases between them. The CDR3 totals 13 residues. Germline V gene sequence: CDR1 SGHRS, CDR2 YFSETQ. The CDR3 coding sequence is TGCGCCAGCAGCTTGGGACATGCGGCTGAAGCTTTCTTT. As protein: CASSLGHAAEAFF.

In its sample, this clone was seen a few times. The V gene is TRBV2, the J gene TRBJ1-5; TRBD1 matches 10 bases. The CDR3 has 14 residues. Germline V CDR1 and CDR2: SNHLY, FYNNEI. The V segment lost 7 bases and the J segment 1 base; nucleotides outside the gene matches: 1. CDR3 residues: CASTGQGSNQPQHF. CDR3 in DNA: TGTGCCAGCACGGGACAGGGGAGCAATCAGCCCCAGCATTTT.

The chain has TRBV14 and TRBJ2-1, with no clear D. This CDR3 region has 18 residues. The V gene's germline CDR1 is SGHDN and CDR2 FVKESK. Trimming stripped 0 bases from V and 3 bases from J, with 18 bases between. The CDR3 bases are TGTGCCAGCAGCCAAGACTCTTGGTTCCAGGCCAACTACAATGAGCAGTTCTTC. Translated, it gives CASSQDSWFQANYNEQFF. The variable domain in full, with the rest retrieved from reference TRBV14 and TRBJ2-1, is EAGVTQFPSHSVIEKGQTVTLRCDPISGHDNLYWYRRVMGKEIKFLLHFVKESKQDESGMPNNRFLAERTGGTYSTLKVQPAELEDSGVYFCASSQDSWFQANYNEQFFGPGTRLTVL.

This clone was observed many times. The V call is TRBV18, the J call TRBJ2-2; 9 bases fit TRBD1. After removal of 4 bases from V and 3 bases from J, the junction contained 3 bases not matched to a gene. Germline CDR1 reads KGHSH; CDR2 reads LQKENI. The CDR3 has 15 amino acids. DNA of the CDR3: TGTGCCAGCTCACTAACAGGGGGCGACACCGGGGAGCTGTTTTTT. Translated, it gives CASSLTGGDTGELFF.

This chain connects TRBV4-1 to TRBJ2-5; the match to TRBD2 covers 12 bases. The J segment lost 5 bases and the V segment lost 2 bases, leaving 9 bases of the junction unmatched. CDR3 length equals 17 residues. Germline V gene lookup returns CDR1 MGHRA and CDR2 YSYEKL. DNA for the CDR3: TGCGCCAGCAGCCAATCCTTGACTAGCGGGAGCCGGGAGACCCAGTACTTC. It specifies CASSQSLTSGSRETQYF.

The chain combines TRBV5-4 with TRBJ2-1; TRBD2 matches at 8 bases. The junction had 13 bases not matched to a gene; V was cut back by 2 bases and J by 9 bases. The CDR3 consists of 16 residues. The germline gives CDR1 SGHNT, CDR2 YYREEE (reference sequence). Here the CDR3 DNA reads TGTGCCAGCAGCTTTGTCCCCACGGGAGGGCCGGCTGAGCAGTTCTTC. It translates to CASSFVPTGGPAEQFF.

The chain recombines TRBV30 with TRBJ1-3; TRBD1 matches at 9 bases. V shed 2 bases and J 6 bases; nucleotides not matched to a gene: 2. Germline V CDR1 and CDR2: GTSNPN, SVGIG (reference sequence). The CDR3 has 13 residues. The CDR3 region is CAWSSQGANTIYF. Written as DNA, the CDR3 is TGTGCCTGGAGTTCACAGGGGGCAAACACCATATATTTT.

This clone appeared a few times. In the same sample, other DNA sequences code for this CDR3. V and J are TRBV7-2 and TRBJ2-3; D is unresolved. The CDR3 contains 12 residues. The V and J ends lost 5 bases and 3 bases respectively, with 6 bases between them. CDR1 is SGHTA and CDR2 is FQGNSA in the germline V gene. CDR3 region: CASSPPTDTQYF. CDR3 DNA: TGTGCCAGCAGCCCACCTACAGATACGCAGTATTTT.

This clone was observed a few times. The J gene is TRBJ2-3, the V gene TRBV30; D may correspond to TRBD1 or TRBD2 (6 bases each). Germline V gene lookup returns CDR1 GTSNPN and CDR2 SVGIG (reference sequence). Trimming stripped 3 bases from V and 6 bases from J, with 10 bases between. CDR3 length equals 12 residues. CDR3 DNA sequence: TGTGCCTGGAGCGGGGGCGCGGATACGCAGTATTTT. Protein sequence: CAWSGGADTQYF. Full variable domain (remainder filled in from reference TRBV30 and TRBJ2-3): SQTIHQWPATLVQPVGSPLSLECTVEGTSNPNLYWYRQAAGRGLQLLFYSVGIGQISSEVPQNLSASRPQDRQFILSSKKLLLSDSGFYLCAWSGGADTQYFGPGTRLTVL.

The rearrangement uses TRBV7-2 and TRBJ2-5, with D perhaps given as TRBD1 or TRBD2 (5 bases each). The end of the DNA aligns better with TRBJ2-7, so the J call may be wrong. Germline loops: CDR1 SGHTA, CDR2 FQGNSA. The CDR3 extends over 17 amino acids. In nucleotides, the CDR3 is TGTGCCAGCAGCGCAAGAGCCGGGACGTCGGCGTCCTACGAGCAGTACTTC. It translates to CASSARAGTSASYEQYF.

The sample holds a few counts of this clone. The chain is built from TRBV29-1 and TRBJ1-5, with 7 nucleotides matching TRBD1. Germline V gene data show CDR1 as SQVTM and CDR2 as ANQGSEA. J was trimmed by 2 bases and V by 7 bases; bases with no gene match: 5. This CDR3 comprises 13 residues. Here the CDR3 reads CSAQGLGNQPQHF. DNA of the CDR3: TGCAGCGCACAGGGGCTAGGCAATCAGCCCCAGCATTTT.

The genes are TRBV7-2 and TRBJ2-1, with 12 bases lining up with TRBD2. V trimming: 3 bases; J trimming: 5 bases; junction bases outside the gene matches: 2. From germline, CDR1 is SGHTA and CDR2 FQGNSA. The CDR3 spans 15 residues. For the CDR3, the DNA is TGTGCCAGCAGCTTCGGACTAGCGGGAAACAATGAGCAGTTCTTC. Translating gives CASSFGLAGNNEQFF.

There are a few counts of this clone. The genes are TRBV5-1 and TRBJ2-3, with D uncertain. V was pared by 0 bases and J by 0 bases, with 14 bases between. The germline gives CDR1 SGHRS, CDR2 YFSETQ. This CDR3 has 17 residues. This CDR3 is CASSLVLVGGSTDTQYF. For the CDR3, the DNA is TGCGCCAGCAGCTTGGTTCTTGTCGGCGGTAGCACAGATACGCAGTATTTT.

This clone was observed a handful of times. The chain joins TRBV29-1 to TRBJ1-1; 11 bases fit TRBD1. CDR1 is SQVTM and CDR2 is ANQGSEA in the germline V gene. Germline trimming cut 6 bases from V and 4 bases from J; bases unmatched to any gene: 10. This CDR3 has 15 residues. The CDR3 bases are TGCAGCGTACCCCGAGGACAGGGGGCGCGCACTGAAGCTTTCTTT. It codes for CSVPRGQGARTEAFF.

This clone was observed a few times. The gene calls are TRBV25-1 and TRBJ1-1; no firm D call. Germline CDR1 MGHDK, CDR2 SYGVNS. V shed 3 bases and J shed 0 bases, with 8 bases lying between them. This CDR3 is built from 14 residues. CDR3 nucleotide sequence: TGTGCCAGCAGTGAGGAGGGATTGAACACTGAAGCTTTCTTT. It yields the protein CASSEEGLNTEAFF.

This clone has a handful of counts. V is TRBV18 and J is TRBJ2-5; the D is unclear. V lost 6 bases and J lost 5, with 7 bases in between. The CDR3 spans 11 residues. Germline values: CDR1 KGHSH, CDR2 LQKENI. The DNA for the CDR3 is TGTGCCAGCTCGCATCCGGAGACCCAGTACTTC. Amino acid sequence: CASSHPETQYF.

The CDR3 DNA reads TGTGCCAGCAGCTTAGCGACAGGGGCCCTCTATGGCTACACCTTC. Residues: CASSLATGALYGYTF. The chain uses TRBV7-2 and TRBJ1-2; 8 positions match TRBD1. The CDR3 loop spans 15 amino acids. Per germline, CDR1 SGHTA and CDR2 FQGNSA. V gave up 0 bases and J gave up 4 bases; unmatched junction bases: 4.

The V gene is TRBV19, the J gene TRBJ1-5, with D tentatively TRBD1 (6 bases). V was cut by 7 bases and J by 4 bases, with 17 bases left in between. Germline CDR1 and CDR2: LNHDA and SQIVND (reference sequence). The CDR3 totals 15 residues. In DNA form, the CDR3 reads TGTGCCAGTATTCTCGGCAGGGGTCTTAATCAGCCCCAGCATTTT. Translation gives CASILGRGLNQPQHF.

This clone showed up just a few times. The genes are TRBV7-2 and TRBJ2-5; D may correspond to TRBD1 or TRBD2 (5 bases each). The CDR3 covers 16 residues. V lost 3 bases to trimming and J lost 2 bases, with 16 bases between them. Germline V gene data show CDR1 as SGHTA and CDR2 as FQGNSA. CDR3 in amino acids: CASSLAGTGTQETQYF. CDR3 bases: TGTGCCAGCAGCTTGGCCGGGACGGGAACTCAAGAGACCCAGTACTTC.